This is a list of T cell receptor beta chains from one sample in a study of cytotoxic CD8 clonotypes in ibrutinib-treated CLL. Assay used: immunoSEQ multiplex PCR; TCRdb lists only in-frame clones, some missing. The sample carries some 63,000 clones, over 75% recorded once. Sequencing was performed on PBMCs, taken after 12 months of ibrutinib treatment. The source is a human donor with chronic lymphocytic leukemia. Each CDR3 is given with its conserved first and last residue. Fields, in order: D gene, clone size, V gene, J gene, CDR3 length, CDR3 protein, CDR3 DNA. The D gene is left open where the match is weak. Clone size, where shown, is once, few, many, or a class for clones that have expanded.

>-|-|TRBV10-3|TRBJ1-2|14
CAISENLVGYGYTF
TGTGCCATCAGTGAGAACTTAGTGGGATATGGCTACACCTTC
>-|-|TRBV5-1|TRBJ2-5|12
CASSGDQETQYF
TGCGCCAGCTCCGGAGACCAAGAGACCCAGTACTTC
>TRBD2|-|TRBV4-3|TRBJ2-1|16
CASSQEGAGAYNEQFF
TGCGCCAGCAGCCAAGAGGGAGCGGGAGCTTACAATGAGCAGTTCTTC
>TRBD1|once|TRBV19|TRBJ1-3|14
CATFSTGRGNTIYF
TGTGCCACATTTTCGACAGGGCGAGGAAACACCATATATTTT
>-|-|TRBV7-9|TRBJ2-2|12
CASSTHTGELFF
TGTGCCAGCAGCACTCACACCGGGGAGCTGTTTTTT
>TRBD2|-|TRBV30|TRBJ2-2|16
CAWSAGLAGVSGELFF
TGTGCCTGGAGTGCCGGACTAGCGGGAGTGTCCGGGGAGCTGTTTTTT
>-|-|TRBV18|TRBJ2-5|11
CASSNQETQYF
TGTGCCAGCTCGAACCAAGAGACCCAGTACTTC
>TRBD1|-|TRBV7-2|TRBJ2-2|16
CASSSGTVLGTGELFF
TGTGCCAGCAGCTCTGGGACAGTTCTGGGCACCGGGGAGCTGTTTTTT
>-|-|TRBV5-1|TRBJ1-1|17
CASSLGSPRRVNTEAFF
TGCGCCAGCAGCTTGGGTTCACCCCGCCGGGTGAACACTGAAGCTTTCTTT
>TRBD1|once|TRBV2|TRBJ2-5|13
CASSRDRQETQYF
TGTGCCAGCAGTCGGGACAGACAAGAGACCCAGTACTTC
>-|-|TRBV11-3|TRBJ2-7|13
CASSLGRQAEQYF
TGTGCCAGCAGCTTAGGCCGTCAGGCCGAGCAGTACTTC
>-|-|TRBV7-9|TRBJ2-7|14
CASSSPNRSYEQYF
TGTGCCAGCAGCTCTCCCAACAGATCCTACGAGCAGTACTTC
>-|-|TRBV14|TRBJ1-1|12
CASSPSPGPAFF
TGTGCCAGCAGCCCATCCCCGGGGCCGGCTTTCTTT
>-|-|TRBV30|TRBJ1-2|16
CAWSRQATLENYGYTF
TGTGCCTGGAGTAGGCAGGCCACCCTTGAGAACTATGGCTACACCTTC
>-|-|TRBV5-1|TRBJ1-4|15
CASSFGDGLYEKLFF
TGCGCCAGCAGCTTCGGGGACGGGCTCTATGAAAAACTGTTTTTT
>-|-|TRBV11-3|TRBJ1-1|14
CASSPPNRDSEAFF
TGTGCCAGCAGCCCCCCAAACAGGGATTCCGAAGCCTTCTTT
>-|-|TRBV28|TRBJ1-5|17
CASPPGQVPYRDQPQHF
TGTGCCAGCCCTCCTGGGCAGGTTCCGTATAGGGATCAGCCCCAGCATTTT
>-|-|TRBV4-1|TRBJ2-7|14
CASSPEQRGYEQYF
TGCGCCAGCAGCCCGGAACAACGGGGGTACGAGCAGTACTTC
>-|-|TRBV6-5|TRBJ2-7|13
CASSRGKFDEQYF
TGTGCCAGCAGTCGGGGGAAGTTCGACGAGCAGTACTTC
>-|few|TRBV10-3|TRBJ2-7|15
CAITGGWGHAYEQYF
TGTGCCATCACCGGAGGTTGGGGACACGCCTACGAGCAGTACTTC
>TRBD1|-|TRBV10-2|TRBJ2-1|15
CASIRTGGSYNEQFF
TGCGCCAGCATTAGGACAGGGGGCTCCTACAATGAGCAGTTCTTC
>TRBD1|-|TRBV4-2|TRBJ1-2|16
CASSHGDREAGYGYTF
TGTGCCAGCAGCCATGGAGACAGGGAGGCGGGCTATGGCTACACCTTC
>TRBD2|-|TRBV27|TRBJ2-6|17
CASSLPGGTYGANVLTF
TGTGCCAGCAGTTTACCGGGGGGAACATACGGGGCCAACGTCCTGACTTTC
>TRBD1|-|TRBV5-1|TRBJ2-5|15
CASSRRTGPEETQYF
TGCGCCAGCAGCCGAAGGACAGGGCCCGAAGAGACCCAGTACTTC
>TRBD2|once|TRBV5-1|TRBJ2-1|16
CASSLEGSGRADEQFF
TGCGCCAGCAGCTTGGAGGGCAGCGGGAGGGCCGATGAGCAGTTCTTC
>-|-|TRBV1|TRBJ2-7|14
CTSSHPRALEEQYF
TGCACCAGCAGCCACCCGAGGGCCCTCGAAGAGCAGTACTTC
>TRBD2|-|TRBV4-1|TRBJ2-1|15
CASSFGAGGRNEQFF
TGCGCCAGCTCGTTTGGAGCGGGAGGGCGGAATGAGCAGTTCTTC
>TRBD1|few|TRBV5-1|TRBJ1-2|11
CASSLEGAYTF
TGCGCCAGCAGCTTGGAGGGGGCCTACACCTTC
>TRBD2|-|TRBV4-2|TRBJ2-1|16
CASSQSGTSGRNEQFF
TGTGCCAGCAGCCAGTCCGGGACTAGCGGGAGGAATGAGCAGTTCTTC
>TRBD2|-|TRBV11-2|TRBJ2-1|17
CASTSRRGLAASDEQFF
TGTGCCAGCACCAGTAGACGAGGACTAGCGGCCTCTGATGAGCAGTTCTTC
>-|-|TRBV6-6|TRBJ2-7|16
CASSSLSPDVTYEQYF
TGTGCCAGCAGTAGCCTCTCCCCGGACGTAACCTACGAGCAGTACTTC
>-|-|TRBV5-6|TRBJ1-5|13
CASSLNRRQPQHF
TGTGCCAGCAGCTTGAATCGAAGGCAGCCCCAGCATTTT
>TRBD2|-|TRBV29-1|TRBJ2-1|16
CSVGGTGTSGINEQFF
TGCAGCGTTGGTGGGACCGGGACTAGCGGGATAAATGAGCAGTTCTTC
>TRBD2|once|TRBV29-1|TRBJ2-1|16
CSAQGGGTSSYNEQFF
TGCAGCGCCCAAGGAGGCGGGACTAGCAGCTACAATGAGCAGTTCTTC
>-|-|TRBV27|TRBJ1-5|15
CASSLVGGLGQPQHF
TGTGCCAGCAGTTTAGTGGGGGGTCTCGGTCAGCCCCAGCATTTT
>-|-|TRBV11-2|TRBJ1-1|15
CASSLFKEWFTEAFF
TGTGCCAGCAGCTTATTCAAGGAGTGGTTCACTGAAGCTTTCTTT
>-|once|TRBV11-3|TRBJ2-5|18
CASSLEYRTARPVETQYF
TGTGCCAGCAGCTTAGAATACCGGACAGCGAGACCCGTAGAGACCCAGTACTTC
>TRBD1|-|TRBV5-1|TRBJ2-7|15
CASRIGQVTSYEQYF
TGCGCCAGCCGAATCGGACAGGTGACCTCCTACGAGCAGTACTTC
>TRBD1|-|TRBV28|TRBJ2-7|15
CASSTTPRTGYEQYF
TGTGCCAGCAGTACGACACCCAGGACAGGCTACGAGCAGTACTTC
>-|-|TRBV15|TRBJ1-5|13
CATSSGRLPSQHF
TGTGCCACCAGCAGTGGGCGCCTACCTTCCCAGCATTTT
>-|once|TRBV28|TRBJ1-5|14
CASSDRIVSQPQHF
TGTGCCAGCAGTGACAGGATTGTATCTCAGCCCCAGCATTTT
>-|-|TRBV9|TRBJ2-2|16
CASSAGGSRFRGELFF
TGTGCCAGCAGCGCTGGGGGGTCCCGGTTCCGCGGGGAGCTGTTTTTT
>TRBD2|-|TRBV19|TRBJ2-1|13
CASRGLAYNEQFF
TGTGCCAGTAGAGGACTAGCCTACAATGAGCAGTTCTTC
>TRBD2|-|TRBV7-3|TRBJ2-7|17
CASSLVIAGPESYEQYF
TGTGCCAGCAGCTTAGTGATAGCGGGACCCGAGTCCTACGAGCAGTACTTC
>-|-|TRBV7-9|TRBJ1-4|13
CASSLEPALELFF
TGTGCCAGCAGCTTAGAGCCGGCATTGGAACTGTTTTTT
>TRBD2|-|TRBV7-2|TRBJ2-3|15
CASSLVGGGTDTQYF
TGTGCCAGCAGCTTAGTCGGGGGGGGCACAGATACGCAGTATTTT
>-|-|TRBV11-3|TRBJ2-2|13
CASSRPQAGELFF
TGTGCCAGCAGTCGCCCCCAGGCCGGGGAGCTGTTTTTT
>-|-|TRBV7-2|TRBJ2-5|14
CASSPARRAETQYF
TGTGCCAGCAGCCCCGCCCGAAGGGCGGAGACCCAGTACTTC
>-|-|TRBV19|TRBJ2-5|13
CASSIVGSETQYF
TGTGCCAGTAGTATAGTGGGGTCGGAGACCCAGTACTTC
>-|-|TRBV11-3|TRBJ2-7|14
CASSSSRGGNEQYF
TGTGCCAGCAGCTCGAGCAGGGGCGGGAACGAGCAGTACTTC
>TRBD1|-|TRBV7-3|TRBJ2-3|15
CASSANRGLTDTQYF
TGTGCCAGCAGCGCGAACAGGGGATTAACAGATACGCAGTATTTT
>-|-|TRBV7-8|TRBJ2-7|15
CASSSQPSGSYEQYF
TGTGCCAGCAGCTCACAGCCATCCGGTTCCTACGAGCAGTACTTC
>-|-|TRBV7-9|TRBJ1-2|14
CASYGQPLLWGYTF
TGTGCCAGCTACGGACAGCCCCTTCTATGGGGCTACACCTTC
>-|-|TRBV30|TRBJ1-5|13
CAWASAFNQPQHF
TGTGCCTGGGCGTCGGCATTTAATCAGCCCCAGCATTTT